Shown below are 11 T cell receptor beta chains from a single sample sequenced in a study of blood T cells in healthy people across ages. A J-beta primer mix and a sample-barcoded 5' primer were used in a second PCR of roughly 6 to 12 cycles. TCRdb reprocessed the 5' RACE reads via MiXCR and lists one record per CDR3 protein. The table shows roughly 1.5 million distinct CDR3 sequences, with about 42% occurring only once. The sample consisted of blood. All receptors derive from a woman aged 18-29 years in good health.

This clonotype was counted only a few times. The CDR3 coding sequence is TGTGCCACCATCGTCGGACTAGCGGGGCCTGCGGATACGCAGTATTTT. The encoded protein is CATIVGLAGPADTQYF. This rearrangement joins TRBV6-6 to TRBJ2-3, with 12 bases lining up with TRBD2. This CDR3 contains 16 residues. Looked up from germline, CDR1 is MNHNY and CDR2 is SVGAGI (reference sequence). Trimming at V came to 10 bases and at J to 6 bases, leaving 14 bases not matched to a gene.

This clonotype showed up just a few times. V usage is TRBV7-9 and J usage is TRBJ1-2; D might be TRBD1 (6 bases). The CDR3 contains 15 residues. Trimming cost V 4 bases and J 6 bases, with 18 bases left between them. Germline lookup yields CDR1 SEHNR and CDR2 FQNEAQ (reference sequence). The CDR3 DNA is TGTGCCAGCAGCTCACCACAGGGATTAATCGATGGCTACACCTTC. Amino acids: CASSSPQGLIDGYTF.

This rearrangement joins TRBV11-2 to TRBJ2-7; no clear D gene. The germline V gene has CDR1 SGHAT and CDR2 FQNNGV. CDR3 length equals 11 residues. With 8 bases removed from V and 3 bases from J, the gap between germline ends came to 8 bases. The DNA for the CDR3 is TGTGCCAGCGGTACGGGCTACGAGCAGTACTTC. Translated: CASGTGYEQYF.

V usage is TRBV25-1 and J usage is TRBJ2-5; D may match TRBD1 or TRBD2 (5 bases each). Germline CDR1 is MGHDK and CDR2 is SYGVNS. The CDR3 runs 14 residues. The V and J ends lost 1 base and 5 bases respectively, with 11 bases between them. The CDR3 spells CASSESVREETQYF. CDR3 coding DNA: TGTGCCAGCAGTGAATCGGTCAGGGAGGAGACCCAGTACTTC. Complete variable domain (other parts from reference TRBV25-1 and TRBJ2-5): EADIYQTPRYLVIGTGKKITLECSQTMGHDKMYWYQQDPGMELHLIHYSYGVNSTEKGDLSSESTVSRIRTEHFPLTLESARPSHTSQYLCASSESVREETQYFGPGTRLLVL.

The CDR3 coding sequence is TGTGCCGCAGGGTTTTCGGCTGGGGCCAACGTCCTGACTTTC. It translates to CAAGFSAGANVLTF. J is TRBJ2-6 and V is TRBV6-2 or TRBV6-3; maybe TRBD1 (5 bases). The germline CDR1 and CDR2 sequences are MNHEY and SVGEGT. V was pared by 11 bases and J by 2 bases, with 13 bases between. This CDR3 has 14 amino acids.

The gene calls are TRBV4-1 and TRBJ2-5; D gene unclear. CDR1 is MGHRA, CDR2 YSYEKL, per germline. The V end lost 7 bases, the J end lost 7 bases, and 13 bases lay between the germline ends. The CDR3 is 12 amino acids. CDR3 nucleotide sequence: TGCGCCAGCAACCATGTACTCGGGACCCAGTACTTC. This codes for CASNHVLGTQYF.

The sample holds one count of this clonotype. CDR3 in DNA: TGCGCCAGCAGCTCAGGGACAGCGTTCGACGAGACCCAGTACTTC. Its protein is CASSSGTAFDETQYF. V usage is TRBV5-1 and J usage is TRBJ2-5; 7 bases match TRBD1. Germline CDR1 SGHRS, CDR2 YFSETQ. J was trimmed by 5 bases and V by 3 bases; bases with no gene match: 10. The CDR3 consists of 15 residues.

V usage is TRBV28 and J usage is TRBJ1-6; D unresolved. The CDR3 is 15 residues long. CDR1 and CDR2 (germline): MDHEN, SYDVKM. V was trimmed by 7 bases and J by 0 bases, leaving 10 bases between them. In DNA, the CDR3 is TGTGCCAGCAAAGGAGACTACTCCTATAATTCACCCCTCCACTTT. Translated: CASKGDYSYNSPLHF.

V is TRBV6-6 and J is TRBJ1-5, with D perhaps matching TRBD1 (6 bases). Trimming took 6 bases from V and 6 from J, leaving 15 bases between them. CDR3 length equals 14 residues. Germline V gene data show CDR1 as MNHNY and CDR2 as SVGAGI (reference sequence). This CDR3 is CASSLQGTAQPQHF. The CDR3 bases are TGTGCCAGCAGCCTACAGGGTACCGCTCAGCCCCAGCATTTT.

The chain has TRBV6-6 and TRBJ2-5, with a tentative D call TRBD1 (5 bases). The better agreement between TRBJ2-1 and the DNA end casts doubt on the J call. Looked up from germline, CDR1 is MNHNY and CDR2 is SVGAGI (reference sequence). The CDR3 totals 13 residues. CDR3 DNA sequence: TGTGCCAGCAGTGCCCAGGGCCAAGAGACCCAGTTCTTC. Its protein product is CASSAQGQETQFF.

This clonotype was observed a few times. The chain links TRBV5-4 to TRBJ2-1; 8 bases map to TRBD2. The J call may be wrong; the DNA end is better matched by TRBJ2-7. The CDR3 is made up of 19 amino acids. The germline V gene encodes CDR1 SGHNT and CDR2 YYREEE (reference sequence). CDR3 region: CASSLMVAGYRSSYNEQYF. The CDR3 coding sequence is TGTGCCAGCAGCTTGATGGTAGCGGGGTACAGGAGCTCCTACAATGAGCAGTACTTC.